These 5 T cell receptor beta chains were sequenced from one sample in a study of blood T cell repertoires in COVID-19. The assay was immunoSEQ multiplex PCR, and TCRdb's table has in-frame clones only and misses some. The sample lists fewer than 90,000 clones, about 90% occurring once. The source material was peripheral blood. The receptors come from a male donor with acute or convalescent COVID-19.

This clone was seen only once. The CDR3 spells CASSSRAPSQDEQFF. The CDR3 coding sequence is TGCGCCAGCAGCTCGCGGGCTCCCTCTCAGGATGAGCAGTTCTTC. The chain is built from TRBV5-1 and TRBJ2-1, with D possibly matching TRBD2 (5 bases). The V end lost 3 bases, the J end lost 8 bases, and 18 bases lay between the germline ends. The CDR3 is 15 amino acids. Germline V gives CDR1 SGHRS, CDR2 YFSETQ.

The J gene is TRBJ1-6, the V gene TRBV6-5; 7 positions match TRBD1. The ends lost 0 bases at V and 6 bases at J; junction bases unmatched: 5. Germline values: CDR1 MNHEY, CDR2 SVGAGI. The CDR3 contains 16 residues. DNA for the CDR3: TGTGCCAGCAGTTACTCGACAGGGTTGGGTAATTCACCCCTCCACTTT. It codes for CASSYSTGLGNSPLHF.

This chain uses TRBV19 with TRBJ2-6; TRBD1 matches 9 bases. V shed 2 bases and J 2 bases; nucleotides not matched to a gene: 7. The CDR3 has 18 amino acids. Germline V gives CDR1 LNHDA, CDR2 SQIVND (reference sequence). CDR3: CASSITGGASAGANVLTF. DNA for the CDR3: TGTGCCAGTAGTATAACAGGGGGCGCATCGGCTGGGGCCAACGTCCTGACTTTC.

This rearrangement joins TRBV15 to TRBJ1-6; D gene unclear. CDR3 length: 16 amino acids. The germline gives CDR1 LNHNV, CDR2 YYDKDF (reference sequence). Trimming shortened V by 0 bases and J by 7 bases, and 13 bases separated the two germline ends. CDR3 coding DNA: TGTGCCACCAGCAGAGATGTCGGAGGGTTAAATTCACCCCTCCACTTT. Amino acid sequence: CATSRDVGGLNSPLHF.

CDR3 loop: CASSTGGAGGLYQETQYF. The CDR3 nucleotides are TGTGCCAGCAGCACAGGGGGGGCAGGGGGTTTGTACCAAGAGACCCAGTACTTC. This chain connects TRBV7-6 to TRBJ2-5, with a possible D match to TRBD1 (8 bases). Germline V gives CDR1 SGHVS, CDR2 FNYEAQ. The V end lost 5 bases, the J end lost 0 bases, and 22 bases lay between the germline ends. CDR3 length: 18 amino acids.